This T cell receptor (beta chain) was sequenced in a study of blood T cell repertoires in COVID-19. For the study at large: Samples of COVID-19 (acute and convalescent) were obtained from the United States, Italy and Spain. Sources were T cells, B-cell-depleted T cells, or PBMCs; the material itself was cDNA or gDNA.

The CDR3 is 14 amino acids. V was clipped by 4 bases and J by 5 bases; unmatched bases: 8. Germline CDR1 is SGHRS and CDR2 is YFSETQ. Authors' analysis steps: Estimates of nucleated cell counts were drawn from the amplification of reference gene primers. TCRdb keeps only in-frame clones here, not all; method: immunoSEQ multiplex PCR. The V and J calls and the clone size are those of that table, but D and trimming were determined from the DNA. The data show 85,000 to 130,000 clones, around 90% seen once. The source is a human donor in a cohort sampled during active COVID-19. This chain joins TRBV5-1 and TRBJ1-1; 7 bases agree with TRBD1. The sequencing sample was made of peripheral blood. In DNA, the CDR3 is TGCGCCAGCAGCCGACAGGGAGGAGGGACTGAAGCTTTCTTT. Its translation: CASSRQGGGTEAFF.